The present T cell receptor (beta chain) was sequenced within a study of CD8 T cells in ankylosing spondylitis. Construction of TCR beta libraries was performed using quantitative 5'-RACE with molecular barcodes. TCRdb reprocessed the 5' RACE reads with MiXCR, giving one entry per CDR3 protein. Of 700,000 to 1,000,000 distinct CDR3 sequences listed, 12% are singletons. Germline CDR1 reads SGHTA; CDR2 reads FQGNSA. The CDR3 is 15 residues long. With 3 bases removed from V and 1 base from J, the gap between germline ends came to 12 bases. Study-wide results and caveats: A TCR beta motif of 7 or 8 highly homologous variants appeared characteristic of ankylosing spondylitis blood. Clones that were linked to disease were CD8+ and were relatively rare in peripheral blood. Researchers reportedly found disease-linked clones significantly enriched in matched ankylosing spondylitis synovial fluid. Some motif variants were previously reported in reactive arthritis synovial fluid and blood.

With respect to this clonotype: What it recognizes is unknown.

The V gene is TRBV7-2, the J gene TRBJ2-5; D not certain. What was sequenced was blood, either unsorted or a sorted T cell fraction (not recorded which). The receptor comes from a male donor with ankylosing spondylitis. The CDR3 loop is CASSLNLGFQETQYF. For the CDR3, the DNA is TGTGCCAGCAGCTTGAACTTGGGGTTCCAAGAGACCCAGTACTTC.